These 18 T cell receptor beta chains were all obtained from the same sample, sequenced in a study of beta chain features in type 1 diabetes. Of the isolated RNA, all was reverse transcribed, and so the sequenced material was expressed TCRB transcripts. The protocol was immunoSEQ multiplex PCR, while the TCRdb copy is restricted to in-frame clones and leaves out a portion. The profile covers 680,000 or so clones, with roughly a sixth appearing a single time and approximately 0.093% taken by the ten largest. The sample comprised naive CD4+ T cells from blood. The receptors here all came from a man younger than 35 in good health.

The CDR3: CSVHIGQKGHGYTF. The CDR3 DNA reads as TGCAGCGTGCATATTGGACAAAAAGGGCATGGCTACACCTTC. The rearrangement joins TRBV29-1 to TRBJ1-2, with a possible D match to TRBD1 (5 bases). Germline V gives CDR1 SQVTM, CDR2 ANQGSEA. The ends were cut back, 6 bases at V and 6 bases at J, with 20 bases in the middle. The CDR3 sequence is 14 residues long.

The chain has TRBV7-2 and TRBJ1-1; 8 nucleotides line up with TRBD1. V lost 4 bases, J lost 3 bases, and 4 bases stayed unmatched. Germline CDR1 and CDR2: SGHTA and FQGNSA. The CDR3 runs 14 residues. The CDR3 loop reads CASSSGTGYTEAFF. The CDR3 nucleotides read TGTGCCAGCAGCTCCGGGACAGGTTACACTGAAGCTTTCTTT.

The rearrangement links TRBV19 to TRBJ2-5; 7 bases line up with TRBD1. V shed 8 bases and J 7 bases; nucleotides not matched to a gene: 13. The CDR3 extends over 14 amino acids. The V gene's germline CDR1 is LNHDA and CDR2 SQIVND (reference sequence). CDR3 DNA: TGTGCCAGTGGAAGGGGACAGACCGTAGGGACCCAGTACTTC. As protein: CASGRGQTVGTQYF.

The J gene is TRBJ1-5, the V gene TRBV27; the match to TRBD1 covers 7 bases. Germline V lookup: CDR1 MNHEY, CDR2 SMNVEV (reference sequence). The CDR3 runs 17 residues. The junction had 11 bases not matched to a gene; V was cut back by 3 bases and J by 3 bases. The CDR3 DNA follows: TGTGCCAGCAGTTTCCTCCCGGGACAGCTAACCAATCAGCCCCAGCATTTT. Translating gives CASSFLPGQLTNQPQHF.

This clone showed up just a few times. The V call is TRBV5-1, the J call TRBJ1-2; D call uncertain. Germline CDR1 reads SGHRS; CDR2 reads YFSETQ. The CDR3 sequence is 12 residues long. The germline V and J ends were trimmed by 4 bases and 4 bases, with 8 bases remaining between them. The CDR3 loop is CASSEALYGYTF. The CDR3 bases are TGCGCCAGCAGCGAGGCCCTCTATGGCTACACCTTC.

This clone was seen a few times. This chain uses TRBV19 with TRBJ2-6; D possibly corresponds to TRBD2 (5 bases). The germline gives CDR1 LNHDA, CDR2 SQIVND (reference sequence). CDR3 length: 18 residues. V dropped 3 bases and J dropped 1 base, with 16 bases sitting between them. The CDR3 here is CASSIRIISGSGANVLTF. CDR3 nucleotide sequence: TGTGCCAGTAGTATTCGAATTATTTCGGGATCTGGGGCCAACGTCCTGACTTTC.

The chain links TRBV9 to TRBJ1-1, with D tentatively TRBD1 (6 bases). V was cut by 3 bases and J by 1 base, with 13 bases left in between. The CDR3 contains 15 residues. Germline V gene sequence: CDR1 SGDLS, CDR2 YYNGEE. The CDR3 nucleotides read TGTGCCAGCAGCGCCCCTGGGGGCAGGAACACTGAAGCTTTCTTT. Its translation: CASSAPGGRNTEAFF.

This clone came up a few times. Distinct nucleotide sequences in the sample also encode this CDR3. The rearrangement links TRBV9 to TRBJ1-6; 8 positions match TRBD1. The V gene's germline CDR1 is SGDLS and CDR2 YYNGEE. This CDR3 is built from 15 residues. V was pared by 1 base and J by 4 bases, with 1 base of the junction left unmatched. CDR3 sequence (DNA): TGTGCCAGCAGCGTACAGGGGGCTTATAATTCACCCCTCCACTTT. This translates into CASSVQGAYNSPLHF. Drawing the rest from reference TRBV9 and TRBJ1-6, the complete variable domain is DSGVTQTPKHLITATGQRVTLRCSPRSGDLSVYWYQQSLDQGLQFLIQYYNGEERAKGNILERFSAQQFPDLHSELNLSSLELGDSALYFCASSVQGAYNSPLHFGNGTRLTVT.

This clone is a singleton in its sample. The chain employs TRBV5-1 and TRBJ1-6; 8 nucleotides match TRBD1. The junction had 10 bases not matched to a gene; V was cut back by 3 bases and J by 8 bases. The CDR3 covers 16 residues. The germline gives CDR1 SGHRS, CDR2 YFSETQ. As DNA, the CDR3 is TGCGCCAGCAGCTCACTAACCGGACAGGGCCATTCACCCCTCCACTTT. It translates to CASSSLTGQGHSPLHF.

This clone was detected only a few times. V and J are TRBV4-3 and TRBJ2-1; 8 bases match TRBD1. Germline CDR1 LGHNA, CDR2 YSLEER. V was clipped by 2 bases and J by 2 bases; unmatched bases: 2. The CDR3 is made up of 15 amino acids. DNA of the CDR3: TGCGCCAGCAGCCAACGACAGGGGCCCTACAATGAGCAGTTCTTC. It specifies CASSQRQGPYNEQFF.

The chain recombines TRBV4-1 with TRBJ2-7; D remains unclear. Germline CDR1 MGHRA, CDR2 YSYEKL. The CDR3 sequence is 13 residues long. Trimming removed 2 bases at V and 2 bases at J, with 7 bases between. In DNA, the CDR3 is TGCGCCAGCAGCCAATTTGGAACCTACGAGCAGTACTTC. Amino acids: CASSQFGTYEQYF.

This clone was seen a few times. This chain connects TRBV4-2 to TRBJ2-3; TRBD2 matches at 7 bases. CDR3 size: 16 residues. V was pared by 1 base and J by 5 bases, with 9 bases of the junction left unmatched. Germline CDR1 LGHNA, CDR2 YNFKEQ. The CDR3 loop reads CASSQVTSVGEDTQYF. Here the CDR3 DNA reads TGTGCCAGCAGCCAAGTTACTAGCGTGGGGGAAGATACGCAGTATTTT.

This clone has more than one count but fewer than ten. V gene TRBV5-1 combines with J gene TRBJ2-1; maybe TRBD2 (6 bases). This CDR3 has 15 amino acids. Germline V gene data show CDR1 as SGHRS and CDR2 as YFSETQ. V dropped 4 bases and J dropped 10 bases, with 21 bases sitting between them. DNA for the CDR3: TGCGCCAGCAGCCCGGAGGGGAGGCGGGATGGGGAGCAGTTCTTC. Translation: CASSPEGRRDGEQFF.

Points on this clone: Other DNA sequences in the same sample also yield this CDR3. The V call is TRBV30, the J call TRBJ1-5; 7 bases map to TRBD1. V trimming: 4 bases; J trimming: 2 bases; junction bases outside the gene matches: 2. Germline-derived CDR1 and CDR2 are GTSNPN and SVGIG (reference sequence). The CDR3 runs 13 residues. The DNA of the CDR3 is TGTGCCTGGACAGGGGGGGGCAATCAGCCCCAGCATTTT. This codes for CAWTGGGNQPQHF.

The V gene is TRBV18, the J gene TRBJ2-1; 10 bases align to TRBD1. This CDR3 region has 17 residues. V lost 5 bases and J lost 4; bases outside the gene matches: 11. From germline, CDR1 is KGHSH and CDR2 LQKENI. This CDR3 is CASSTRPGTGEYNEQFF. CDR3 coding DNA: TGTGCCAGCTCAACACGACCCGGGACAGGGGAGTACAATGAGCAGTTCTTC.

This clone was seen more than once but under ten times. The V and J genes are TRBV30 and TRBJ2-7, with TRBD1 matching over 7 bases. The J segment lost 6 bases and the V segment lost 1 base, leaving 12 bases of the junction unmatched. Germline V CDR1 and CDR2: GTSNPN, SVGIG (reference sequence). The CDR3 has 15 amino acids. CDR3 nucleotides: TGTGCCTGGAGTGCGATCGACAGGGTAATGGGCGAGCAGTACTTC. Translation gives CAWSAIDRVMGEQYF.

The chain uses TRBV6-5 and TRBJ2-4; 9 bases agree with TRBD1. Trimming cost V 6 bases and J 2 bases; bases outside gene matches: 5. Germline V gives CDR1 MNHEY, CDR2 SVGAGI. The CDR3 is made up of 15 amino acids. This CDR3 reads CASSQDRGTKNIQYF. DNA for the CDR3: TGTGCCAGCAGCCAGGACAGGGGAACCAAAAACATTCAGTACTTC.

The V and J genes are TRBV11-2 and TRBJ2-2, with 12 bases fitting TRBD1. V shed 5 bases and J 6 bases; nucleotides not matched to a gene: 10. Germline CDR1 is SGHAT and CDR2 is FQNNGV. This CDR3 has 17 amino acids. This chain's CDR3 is CASSPSRDRGRSGELFF. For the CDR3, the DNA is TGTGCCAGCAGCCCAAGCCGGGACAGGGGGCGCTCCGGGGAGCTGTTTTTT.